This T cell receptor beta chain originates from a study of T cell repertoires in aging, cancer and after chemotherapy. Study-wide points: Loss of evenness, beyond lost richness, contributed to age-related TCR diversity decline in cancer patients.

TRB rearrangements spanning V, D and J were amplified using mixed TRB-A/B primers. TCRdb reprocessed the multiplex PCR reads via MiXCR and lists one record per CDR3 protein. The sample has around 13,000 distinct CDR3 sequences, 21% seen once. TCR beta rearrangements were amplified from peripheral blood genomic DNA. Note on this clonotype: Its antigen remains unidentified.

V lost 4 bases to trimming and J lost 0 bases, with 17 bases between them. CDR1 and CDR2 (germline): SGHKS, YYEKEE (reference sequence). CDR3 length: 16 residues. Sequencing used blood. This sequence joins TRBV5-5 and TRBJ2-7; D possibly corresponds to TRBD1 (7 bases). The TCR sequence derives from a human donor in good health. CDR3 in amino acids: CASSTGGTAISYEQYF. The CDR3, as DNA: TGTGCCAGCAGCACGGGCGGGACAGCGATCTCCTACGAGCAGTACTTC.